This section outlines one T cell receptor beta chain sequence together with its context. Its antigen is currently unknown. Sequencing was performed with immunoSEQ multiplex PCR; in TCRdb, only in-frame clones are kept and a portion is missing. The repertoire holds about 26,000 clones, with more than 80% as singletons. The data belong to a study of lymphopenia after photon versus proton radiotherapy. Study results and caveats: Under photons, naive T cells and diversity fell while effector/memory populations rose. Only patients who died were analyzed for survival; proton advantage is unproven. Larger post-nadir TCR diversity loss correlated inversely with survival in deceased patients. After lymphocyte nadir, photon-treated repertoires showed oligoclonal expansion, especially CD8+ Temra.

The CDR3 contains 15 residues. CDR1 is MNHEY and CDR2 is SVGAGI in the germline V gene. Trimming shortened V by 0 bases and J by 2 bases, and 11 bases separated the two germline ends. The chain combines TRBV6-5 with TRBJ2-7, with D possibly TRBD2 on 6 matching bases. The sample in question was peripheral blood, obtained from a patient treated with photon-based radiotherapy. The TCR sequence derives from a man younger than 40 with gastric cancer. CDR3 loop: CASSYSGGATYEQYF. The CDR3, as DNA: TGTGCCAGCAGTTACTCAGGAGGGGCCACCTACGAGCAGTACTTC.